Below, 11 T cell receptor beta chains from the same sample are listed, as sequenced in a study of human T cells and chemical hapten exposure. TCRdb reanalysed the RACE reads using MiXCR and keeps one entry per CDR3 protein. The sample includes under 150,000 distinct CDR3 sequences, about 12% of them seen just once. Time point given: patch test 1, 2 weeks after DPC sensitization. Sample treatment: therapeutic diphenylcyclopropenone sensitization with weekly scalp DPC. The sequencing used whole blood, collected in connection with sensitization to the hapten diphenylcyclopropenone (DPC). The receptors were gathered from a woman aged 50 to 60 with alopecia areata. Some clones in this sample may be carry-over from other donors' samples.

The chain links TRBV29-1 to TRBJ1-2; 11 nucleotides match TRBD1. The CDR3 sequence is 13 residues long. V lost 7 bases, J lost 4 bases, and 5 bases stayed unmatched. The germline V gene encodes CDR1 SQVTM and CDR2 ANQGSEA. The CDR3: CSAPGTGGYGYTF. In DNA, the CDR3 is TGCAGCGCTCCCGGGACAGGGGGCTATGGCTACACCTTC.

This clonotype was seen a single time. The rearrangement links TRBV11-2 to TRBJ1-5, with D hard to call. The germline V and J ends were trimmed by 2 bases and 7 bases, with 9 bases remaining between them. The length of the CDR3 is 13 residues. CDR1 and CDR2 from the germline V gene are SGHAT and FQNNGV. The CDR3, as DNA: TGTGCCAGCAGCTTATCTCTTGGGCAGCCCCAGCATTTT. This codes for CASSLSLGQPQHF.

This clonotype was counted between two and nine times. The genes are TRBV6-1 and TRBJ1-1; D is perhaps TRBD1 (6 bases). Trimming pared 7 bases from V and 0 bases from J, leaving 12 bases between. The CDR3 runs 14 residues. Per the germline V gene, CDR1 is MNHNS and CDR2 is SASEGT. CDR3 amino acids: CASKPGAMNTEAFF. The CDR3 DNA is TGTGCCAGCAAGCCAGGGGCCATGAACACTGAAGCTTTCTTT.

The gene calls are TRBV5-4 and TRBJ2-7; 8 nucleotides agree with TRBD2. The CDR3 is made up of 17 amino acids. The germline gives CDR1 SGHNT, CDR2 YYREEE (reference sequence). J lost 2 bases, V lost 3 bases, and 13 bases had no gene match. The DNA of the CDR3 is TGTGCCAGCAGCTCGTGGGTAGCGGGACCCTCCACCTACGAGCAGTACTTC. Its translation: CASSSWVAGPSTYEQYF.

This clonotype appeared a few times. The chain recombines TRBV11-2 with TRBJ2-1, with D possibly matching TRBD1 (6 bases). CDR3 length equals 14 residues. Trimming removed 8 bases at V and 4 bases at J, with 15 bases between. Germline CDR1 and CDR2: SGHAT and FQNNGV. Written as DNA, the CDR3 is TGTGCCAGCGGGCGACAGGTCTCGTACAATGAGCAGTTCTTC. Residues: CASGRQVSYNEQFF.

Only a few counts were recorded for this clonotype. The gene calls are TRBV2 and TRBJ2-7, with D unclear. Looked up from germline, CDR1 is SNHLY and CDR2 is FYNNEI. Trimming shortened V by 5 bases and J by 2 bases, and 7 bases separated the two germline ends. The CDR3 loop spans 12 amino acids. CDR3 sequence reads: CASSRATYEQYF. CDR3 nucleotides: TGTGCCAGCAGTCGAGCCACCTACGAGCAGTACTTC.

This clonotype has just one count. One end of the junction is discordant with germline, which a read error may explain. The chain recombines TRBV5-1 with TRBJ1-4; D is unclear. The germline CDR1 and CDR2 sequences are SGHRS and YFSETQ. The CDR3 spans 14 residues. The CDR3 loop is CASSLTLNNERLFF. As DNA, the CDR3 is TGCGCCAGCAGCTTGACCCTAAACAATGAAAGACTGTTTTTT.

This clonotype was recorded at least ten times. This chain joins TRBV29-1 and TRBJ2-3; 8 nucleotides line up with TRBD2. V was clipped by 7 bases and J by 4 bases; unmatched bases: 7. The V gene's germline CDR1 is SQVTM and CDR2 ANQGSEA. CDR3 length equals 13 residues. This chain's CDR3 is CSGKRGSADTQYF. CDR3 DNA sequence: TGCAGCGGTAAGCGGGGGTCCGCAGATACGCAGTATTTT.

The gene calls are TRBV29-1 and TRBJ1-1; D is uncertain. The germline CDR1 and CDR2 sequences are SQVTM and ANQGSEA. This CDR3 contains 12 residues. Trimming removed 4 bases from V and 4 bases from J, with 10 bases in between. The CDR3 bases are TGCAGCGTTGGGGCATTGAGCACTGAAGCTTTCTTT. Its translation is CSVGALSTEAFF.

This clonotype has a count of ten or more. This rearrangement joins TRBV7-6 to TRBJ2-7, with 7 nucleotides matching TRBD2. The germline CDR1 and CDR2 sequences are SGHVS and FNYEAQ. This CDR3 has 15 amino acids. The V gene end was trimmed by 1 base and the J gene end by 1 base; junction bases not matched to a gene: 4. The CDR3 region is CASSLGEGTSYEQYF. CDR3 sequence (DNA): TGTGCCAGCAGCTTAGGGGAGGGGACGTCCTACGAGCAGTACTTC.

This clonotype was seen at least ten times. The gene calls are TRBV24-1 and TRBJ1-5; D might be TRBD1 (6 bases). Per germline, CDR1 KGHDR and CDR2 SFDVKD. The germline V and J ends were trimmed by 7 bases and 4 bases, with 19 bases remaining between them. The CDR3 is 16 residues long. The CDR3 reads CATSPSTRGSNQPQHF. In DNA form, the CDR3 reads TGTGCCACCAGCCCCTCCACCAGGGGCTCTAATCAGCCCCAGCATTTT.